These 10 T cell receptor beta chains were sequenced from one sample in a study of cytomegalovirus exposure and HLA in healthy donors. Use of 60 Vbeta and 13 Jbeta primers characterized the PCR. TCRdb's table, derived via immunoSEQ multiplex PCR, lists solely in-frame clones and lacks some. The data show around 100,000 clones, over 60% seen once. The sample was PBMCs. The receptors were sampled from a man between 25 and 39 years old in good health and CMV-seropositive.

The V call is TRBV7-9, the J call TRBJ1-3; D call uncertain. The CDR3 is 14 amino acids. Trimming removed 4 bases at V and 2 bases at J, with 9 bases between. Germline loops: CDR1 SEHNR, CDR2 FQNEAQ (reference sequence). In nucleotides, the CDR3 is TGTGCCAGCAGCTGGTCCGGGGCTGGAAACACCATATATTTT. It is translated as CASSWSGAGNTIYF. The full variable domain, with the rest looked up from reference TRBV7-9 and TRBJ1-3, is DTGVSQNPRHKITKRGQNVTFRCDPISEHNRLYWYRQTLGQGPEFLTYFQNEAQLEKSRLLSDRFSAERPKGSFSTLEIQRTEQGDSAMYLCASSWSGAGNTIYFGEGSWLTVV.

The chain couples TRBV6-4 to TRBJ2-1, with D hard to call. V was pared by 2 bases and J by 5 bases, with 7 bases between. Germline V gene sequence: CDR1 MRHNA, CDR2 SNTAGT. The CDR3 has 13 residues. The CDR3 DNA reads as TGTGCCAGCAGTGACGAACTGAACAATGAGCAGTTCTTC. It translates to CASSDELNNEQFF.

V gene TRBV5-4 combines with J gene TRBJ2-1; 8 bases line up with TRBD2. V lost 5 bases to trimming and J lost 9 bases; unmatched junction nucleotides: 13. This CDR3 is 15 amino acids long. CDR1 SGHNT and CDR2 YYREEE come from the germline V gene (reference sequence). CDR3 protein: CASRPASGGRGEQFF. The CDR3 DNA reads TGTGCCAGCAGGCCCGCGAGCGGGGGAAGGGGTGAGCAGTTCTTC.

The CDR3 loop is CASSLTGGASNSPLHF. CDR3 in DNA: TGTGCCAGCAGTTTGACAGGGGGCGCATCGAATTCACCCCTCCACTTT. The chain has TRBV6-5 and TRBJ1-6, with 10 bases matching TRBD1. V gave up 4 bases and J gave up 7 bases; unmatched junction bases: 7. The CDR3 spans 16 residues. CDR1 MNHEY and CDR2 SVGAGI come from the germline V gene.

V usage is TRBV14 and J usage is TRBJ2-4; 8 bases map to TRBD1. V trimming: 4 bases; J trimming: 7 bases; junction bases outside the gene matches: 6. CDR1 is SGHDN, CDR2 FVKESK, per germline. This CDR3 region has 14 residues. The CDR3 protein is CASSLENRGNIQYF. CDR3 bases: TGTGCCAGCAGCCTAGAGAACAGGGGGAACATTCAGTACTTC.

V gene TRBV4-2 combines with J gene TRBJ2-1; 10 bases line up with TRBD2. The CDR3 has 18 amino acids. Looked up from germline, CDR1 is LGHNA and CDR2 is YNFKEQ. V was pared by 3 bases and J by 4 bases, with 12 bases of the junction left unmatched. This CDR3 is CASSQPSGSGGPYNEQFF. DNA of the CDR3: TGTGCCAGCAGCCAGCCCTCCGGTAGCGGGGGGCCTTACAATGAGCAGTTCTTC.

The CDR3 loop is CASRGDIFPYEQYF. DNA for the CDR3: TGCGCCAGCAGGGGGGACATCTTCCCCTACGAGCAGTACTTC. The rearrangement links TRBV10-1 to TRBJ2-7; D is possibly TRBD1 (6 bases). The CDR3 is 14 amino acids. The germline V gene has CDR1 WNHNN and CDR2 SYGVQD (reference sequence). V was cut by 6 bases and J by 2 bases, with 14 bases left in between.

J is TRBJ2-5 and V is TRBV4-2, with TRBD1 matching 7 bases. The CDR3 totals 15 residues. The germline V gene has CDR1 LGHNA and CDR2 YNFKEQ. The trim removed 3 bases at V and 3 bases at J, leaving 7 bases unmatched. CDR3 nucleotides: TGTGCCAGCAGCCACACCGGGACAGAGAAAGAGACCCAGTACTTC. Translation: CASSHTGTEKETQYF.

This clone was seen once. The chain employs TRBV5-1 and TRBJ2-5; D gene uncertain. The CDR3 length is 14 residues. Germline V CDR1 and CDR2: SGHRS, YFSETQ. Trimming removed 1 base at V and 6 bases at J, with 13 bases between. CDR3 in amino acids: CASSLLLNEKTQYF. The CDR3 bases are TGCGCCAGCAGCTTGCTACTAAATGAAAAGACCCAGTACTTC.

The J gene is TRBJ1-6, the V gene TRBV7-2; a possible D gene is TRBD1 (5 bases). This CDR3 spans 15 amino acids. CDR1 is SGHTA and CDR2 is FQGNSA in the germline V gene. V was clipped by 5 bases and J by 5 bases, with 13 bases between them. The CDR3 bases are TGTGCCAGCAGCCCACGGGCACAGGATAATTCACCCCTCCACTTT. Translation gives CASSPRAQDNSPLHF.